This is a list of T cell receptor beta chains from one sample in a study of OX40 agonist ivuxolimab in advanced cancers. Sequencing used immunoSEQ multiplex PCR; TCRdb keeps in-frame clones, though not all of them. This table holds about 80,000 clones, around nine tenths found once. The specimen comprised CD4+ or CD8+ T cells sorted from blood, sampled in a trial of the OX40 agonist ivuxolimab. All receptors come from an adult with an advanced solid tumor such as melanoma, head and neck, liver or kidney cancer. Each CDR3 is given with its conserved first and last residue. Each record gives: D gene, V gene, J gene, clone size, CDR3 protein, CDR3 DNA. A D gene is named only where the DNA matches it firmly. Only some rows state a clone size, as once, few, many or a class for expanded clones.

>.|TRBV29-1|TRBJ1-1|.
CSGNTANTEAFF
TGCAGCGGGAACACCGCGAACACTGAAGCTTTCTTT
>.|TRBV11-2|TRBJ2-2|.
CASSPSPTANTGELFF
TGTGCCAGCAGCCCGAGCCCGACCGCGAACACCGGGGAGCTGTTTTTT
>.|TRBV11-2|TRBJ1-2|once
CASSTLVPNYGYTF
TGTGCCAGCAGCACCCTGGTCCCGAACTATGGCTACACCTTC
>.|TRBV4-3|TRBJ2-3|.
CASSQDPTRADTQYF
TGCGCCAGCAGCCAAGATCCGACGCGGGCAGATACGCAGTATTTT
>.|TRBV7-2|TRBJ2-7|.
CASSLVGGGYAYYEQYF
TGTGCCAGCAGCTTAGTGGGCGGAGGATACGCTTACTACGAGCAGTACTTC
>TRBD1|TRBV19|TRBJ1-1|once
CASSIRQGAAEAFF
TGTGCCAGTAGTATACGACAGGGGGCGGCTGAAGCTTTCTTT
>TRBD2|TRBV11-3|TRBJ2-1|.
CASSLGLAGAGNEQFF
TGTGCCAGCAGCTTAGGGCTAGCGGGAGCAGGCAATGAGCAGTTCTTC
>.|TRBV10-3|TRBJ2-7|.
CAISESRGTTYEQYF
TGTGCCATCAGTGAGTCCAGGGGTACGACCTACGAGCAGTACTTC
>.|TRBV13|TRBJ2-7|.
CASSQEGESGTYEQYF
TGTGCCAGCAGCCAAGAGGGGGAGTCCGGCACCTACGAGCAGTACTTC
>.|TRBV27|TRBJ2-7|.
CASRPTWAGARYEQYF
TGTGCCAGCAGACCTACTTGGGCAGGGGCACGCTACGAGCAGTACTTC
>TRBD1|TRBV11-2|TRBJ2-2|.
CASSPRTGRNGELFF
TGTGCCAGCAGCCCACGGACAGGGCGGAACGGGGAGCTGTTTTTT
>TRBD1|TRBV2|TRBJ2-3|.
CATSQGAGSTDTQYF
TGTGCCACCTCCCAGGGGGCGGGTAGCACAGATACGCAGTATTTT
>TRBD2|TRBV19|TRBJ2-3|.
CASSRTSGTDTQYF
TGTGCCAGTAGTCGGACTAGCGGCACAGATACGCAGTATTTT
>.|TRBV30|TRBJ1-5|few
CAWSGRGAVNQPQHF
TGTGCCTGGAGTGGTAGGGGGGCAGTCAATCAGCCCCAGCATTTT
>.|TRBV5-6|TRBJ1-1|.
CASSLEVEAFF
TGTGCCAGCAGCTTAGAGGTTGAAGCTTTCTTT
>TRBD2|TRBV6-5|TRBJ2-1|once
CASRTSGSWVNEQFF
TGTGCCAGCAGGACGAGCGGGAGCTGGGTCAATGAGCAGTTCTTC
>TRBD2|TRBV19|TRBJ2-1|few
CASSTLAGGSYNEQFF
TGTGCCAGTAGTACATTAGCGGGAGGCTCCTACAATGAGCAGTTCTTC
>TRBD1|TRBV5-1|TRBJ2-1|.
CASSLGGTGNYNEQFF
TGCGCCAGCAGCTTGGGTGGGACAGGGAATTACAATGAGCAGTTCTTC